What follows are 5 T cell receptor beta chains derived from one specimen sequenced in a study of cytomegalovirus exposure and HLA in healthy donors. The PCR was carried out with 60 Vbeta primers and 13 Jbeta primers. The repertoire was sequenced with immunoSEQ multiplex PCR; TCRdb's copy has only in-frame clones and lacks some. The sample includes some 110,000 clones, 75% to 85% of them seen just once. Sample: PBMCs. The receptors shown here come from a man aged 30 to 45 in good health and CMV-seronegative.

The chain employs TRBV7-9 and TRBJ2-1; the D is unclear. Germline V gene sequence: CDR1 SEHNR, CDR2 FQNEAQ (reference sequence). The CDR3 is 11 residues long. The V gene lost 2 bases and the J gene lost 8 bases, with 4 bases spanning the gap. CDR3 sequence reads: CASSLSYEQFF. Written as DNA, the CDR3 is TGTGCCAGCAGCTTATCCTATGAGCAGTTCTTC.

This sequence joins TRBV29-1 and TRBJ2-5; 8 positions agree with TRBD1. This CDR3 region has 13 residues. CDR1 SQVTM and CDR2 ANQGSEA come from the germline V gene. Trimming took 5 bases from V and 1 from J; bases not matched to a gene: 3. DNA of the CDR3: TGCAGCGTTTTAGACAGGGGCCAAGAGACCCAGTACTTC. As protein: CSVLDRGQETQYF.

This clone appeared once. The chain has TRBV5-1 and TRBJ2-5; TRBD1 is a possible D gene (5 bases). Germline lookup yields CDR1 SGHRS and CDR2 YFSETQ. The CDR3 runs 16 residues. Trimming removed 5 bases at V and 5 bases at J, with 22 bases between. The CDR3 protein is CASSSATDFKGETQYF. The CDR3 DNA sequence: TGCGCCAGCAGTTCCGCTACTGATTTCAAGGGGGAGACCCAGTACTTC.

The rearrangement links TRBV28 to TRBJ1-5; D not certain. Germline CDR1 MDHEN, CDR2 SYDVKM. V was trimmed by 6 bases and J by 5 bases, leaving 17 bases between them. The CDR3 consists of 15 residues. Written as DNA, the CDR3 is TGTGCCAGCAGACAGCCAGGCCAGGTAGATCAGCCCCAGCATTTT. It yields the protein CASRQPGQVDQPQHF.

The gene calls are TRBV6-4 and TRBJ2-1, with 8 positions matching TRBD2. Germline loops: CDR1 MRHNA, CDR2 SNTAGT. This CDR3 has 16 residues. V lost 3 bases, J lost 3 bases, and 7 bases stayed unmatched. CDR3 DNA: TGTGCCAGCAGTGAGCGGGGGGTTGAAATCTACAATGAGCAGTTCTTC. Its translation: CASSERGVEIYNEQFF.